This TCR beta chain came from a study of human T cells and chemical hapten exposure. Whole-study context: Investigators sensitized approximately 2 cm by approximately 2 cm of upper inner arm skin with 2% DPC.

Germline V gene lookup returns CDR1 MNHEY and CDR2 SVGEGT. J was trimmed by 1 base and V by 0 bases; bases with no gene match: 9. This CDR3 has 17 residues. Time point specified: pre-sensitization, week 0. This sample's treatment: therapeutic diphenylcyclopropenone sensitization with weekly scalp DPC. Library preparation tagged each individual cDNA molecule with a unique molecular identifier. TCRdb re-called the RACE reads through MiXCR, storing one row per CDR3 protein. The profile shows under 300,000 distinct CDR3 sequences, around 7% of them singletons. This clonotype was detected ten times or more. Its matching antigen is unknown. Broader study findings: Expanded TCRs showed more large CDR3 clusters than pre-sensitization or healthy control sets.

The origin of this receptor is a man between 18 and 35 years old with alopecia areata. Some clones in this sample may be carry-over from other donors' samples. The source was whole blood, collected in connection with sensitization to the hapten diphenylcyclopropenone (DPC). The chain carries TRBV6-2 or TRBV6-3 and TRBJ2-7; 7 bases map to TRBD1. CDR3 in DNA: TGTGCCAGCAGTTACTCACTTTCGGGACAGCGTTCCTACGAGCAGTACGTC. Its protein product is CASSYSLSGQRSYEQYV.